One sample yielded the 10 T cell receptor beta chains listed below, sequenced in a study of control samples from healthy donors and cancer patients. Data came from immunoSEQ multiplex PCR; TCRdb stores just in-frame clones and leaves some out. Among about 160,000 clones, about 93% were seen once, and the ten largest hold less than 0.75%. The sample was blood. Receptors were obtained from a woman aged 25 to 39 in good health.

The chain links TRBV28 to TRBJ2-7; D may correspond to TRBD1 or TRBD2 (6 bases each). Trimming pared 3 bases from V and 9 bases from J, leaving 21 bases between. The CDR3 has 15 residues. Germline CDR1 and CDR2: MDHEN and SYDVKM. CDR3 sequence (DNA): TGTGCCAGCAGTTTCGGGGGCTCGAGGTTCCGGGTGCAGTACTTC. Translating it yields CASSFGGSRFRVQYF.

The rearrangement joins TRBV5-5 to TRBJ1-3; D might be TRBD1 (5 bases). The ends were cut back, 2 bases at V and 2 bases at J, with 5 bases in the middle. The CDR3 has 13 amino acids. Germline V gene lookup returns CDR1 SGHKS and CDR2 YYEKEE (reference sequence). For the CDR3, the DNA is TGTGCCAGCAGCTTCAGGGCTGGAAACACCATATATTTT. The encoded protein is CASSFRAGNTIYF. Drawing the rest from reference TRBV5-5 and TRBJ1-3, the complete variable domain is DAGVTQSPTHLIKTRGQQVTLRCSPISGHKSVSWYQQVLGQGPQFIFQYYEKEERGRGNFPDRFSARQFPNYSSELNVNALLLGDSALYLCASSFRAGNTIYFGEGSWLTVV.

The CDR3 bases are TGCAGTGCTAGTCGAACCGCTAGCACAGATACGCAGTATTTT. Translating it yields CSASRTASTDTQYF. The chain uses TRBV20-1 and TRBJ2-3; no definite D call. The V gene's germline CDR1 is DFQATT and CDR2 SNEGSKA (reference sequence). Trimming took 3 bases from V and 0 from J, leaving 10 bases between them. The CDR3 is 14 amino acids.

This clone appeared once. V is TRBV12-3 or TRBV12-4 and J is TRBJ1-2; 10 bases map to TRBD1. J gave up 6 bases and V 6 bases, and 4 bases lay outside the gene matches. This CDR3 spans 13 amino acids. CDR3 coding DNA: TGTGCCAGCAGCTTGGACAGGGGGGATGGCTACACCTTC. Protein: CASSLDRGDGYTF.

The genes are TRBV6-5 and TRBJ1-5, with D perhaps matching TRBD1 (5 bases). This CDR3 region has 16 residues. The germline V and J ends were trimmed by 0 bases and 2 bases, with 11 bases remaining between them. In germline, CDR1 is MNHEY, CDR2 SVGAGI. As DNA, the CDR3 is TGTGCCAGCAGTTACTCGGGACTGGCGGGCAATCAGCCCCAGCATTTT. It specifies CASSYSGLAGNQPQHF.

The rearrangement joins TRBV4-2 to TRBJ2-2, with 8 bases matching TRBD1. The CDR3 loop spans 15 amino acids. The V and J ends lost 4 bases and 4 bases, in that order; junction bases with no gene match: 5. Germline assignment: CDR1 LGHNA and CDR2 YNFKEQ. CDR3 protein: CASSPRQGTTGELFF. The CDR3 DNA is TGTGCCAGCAGCCCCCGACAGGGGACCACCGGGGAGCTGTTTTTT.

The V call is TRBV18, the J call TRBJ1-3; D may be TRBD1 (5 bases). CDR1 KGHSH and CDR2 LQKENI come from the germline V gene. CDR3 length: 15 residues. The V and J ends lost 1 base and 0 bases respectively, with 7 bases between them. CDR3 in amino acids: CASSPRGSSGNTIYF. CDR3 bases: TGTGCCAGCTCACCACGGGGGAGCTCTGGAAACACCATATATTTT. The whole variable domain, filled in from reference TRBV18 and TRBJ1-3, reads NAGVMQNPRHLVRRRGQEARLRCSPMKGHSHVYWYRQLPEEGLKFMVYLQKENIIDESGMPKERFSAEFPKEGPSILRIQQVVRGDSAAYFCASSPRGSSGNTIYFGEGSWLTVV.

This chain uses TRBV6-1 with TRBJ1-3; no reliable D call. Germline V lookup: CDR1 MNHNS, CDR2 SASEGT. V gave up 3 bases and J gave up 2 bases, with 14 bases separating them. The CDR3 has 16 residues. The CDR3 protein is CASSDGPSGAGNTIYF. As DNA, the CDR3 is TGTGCCAGCAGTGATGGCCCCTCGGGAGCTGGAAACACCATATATTTT.

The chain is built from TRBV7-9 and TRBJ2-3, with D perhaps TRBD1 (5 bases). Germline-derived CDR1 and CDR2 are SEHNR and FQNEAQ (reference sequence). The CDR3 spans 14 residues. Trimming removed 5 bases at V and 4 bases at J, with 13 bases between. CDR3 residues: CASSRRGQSDTQYF. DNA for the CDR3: TGTGCCAGCAGCAGAAGGGGTCAGTCAGATACGCAGTATTTT.

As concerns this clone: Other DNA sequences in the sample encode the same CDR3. The CDR3 region is CASSHTDTQYF. In DNA, the CDR3 is TGTGCCAGCAGCCATACTGATACGCAGTATTTT. The chain links TRBV14 to TRBJ2-3; unclear D gene. Germline loops: CDR1 SGHDN, CDR2 FVKESK. V lost 3 bases and J lost 6, with 4 bases in between. The CDR3 has 11 amino acids.